This TCR beta chain was profiled in a study of beta chain features in type 1 diabetes. General study findings and limits: Patients showed naive, central memory and Treg TCRB repertoires that appeared more similar than those of healthy donors.

Germline CDR1 GTSNPN, CDR2 SVGIG (reference sequence). The CDR3 sequence is 13 residues long. V lost 0 bases and J 0 bases, leaving 5 bases between the germline ends. The entirety of the isolated RNA underwent reverse transcription, so expressed TCRB transcripts were sequenced. Assay used: immunoSEQ multiplex PCR; TCRdb lists only in-frame clones, some missing. Among some 150,000 clones listed, approximately 12% were seen once. It was one heparinised blood draw, averaging about 120 mL, that each donor gave. Using CD45RO/CCR7/CD25/CD127/CD95/CD27, CD4+ naive, central memory, regulatory and stem cell-like memory cells were sorted. Purity above 95% was achieved in all sorted populations. This clone has just a few counts. Its specificity is not known. The sample carries other DNA sequences with the same CDR3.

The chain is built from TRBV30 and TRBJ1-1; possible D gene TRBD1, 5 bases. This TCR was sampled from a man between 18 and 29 years old in good health. What was sequenced was central memory CD4+ T cells from blood. DNA of the CDR3: TGTGCCTGGAGTGTGGGGCTGAACACTGAAGCTTTCTTT. The encoded protein is CAWSVGLNTEAFF.